There are a few counts of the clone carrying this T cell receptor beta chain. Antigen: not known. The sample originates from a study of T cells after yellow fever vaccination. Overall study findings and caveats: A small share of clonotypes appeared in both CD4 and CD8 compartments.

MiXCR, run by TCRdb on the 5' RACE reads, gives a single entry per CDR3 protein. The sample includes 300,000 to 400,000 distinct CDR3 sequences, 3% to 4.5% of them seen just once. The CDR3 covers 12 residues. The germline gives CDR1 SQVTM, CDR2 ANQGSEA. The ends were cut back, 4 bases at V and 4 bases at J, with 10 bases in the middle. The starting material was PBMCs, obtained 5 days after the yellow fever booster vaccination. This chain joins TRBV29-1 and TRBJ1-2; D might be TRBD1 (5 bases). The receptor's source is a man between 18 and 35 years old who received the YFV17D yellow fever vaccine. The CDR3 region has the DNA TGCAGCGTTGCTGGGGACCCCTATGGCTACACCTTC. Protein product: CSVAGDPYGYTF.